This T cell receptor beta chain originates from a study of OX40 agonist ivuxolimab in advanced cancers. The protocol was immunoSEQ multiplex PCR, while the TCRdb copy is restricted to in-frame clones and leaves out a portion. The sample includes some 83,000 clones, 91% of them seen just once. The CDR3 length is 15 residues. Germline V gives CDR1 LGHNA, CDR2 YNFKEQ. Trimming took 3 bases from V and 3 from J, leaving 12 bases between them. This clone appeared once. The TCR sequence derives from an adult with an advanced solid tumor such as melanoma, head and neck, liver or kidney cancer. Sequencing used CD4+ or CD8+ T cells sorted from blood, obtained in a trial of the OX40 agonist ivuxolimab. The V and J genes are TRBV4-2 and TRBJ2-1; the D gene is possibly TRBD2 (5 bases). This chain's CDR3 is CASSQALDYYNEQFF. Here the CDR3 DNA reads TGTGCCAGCAGCCAGGCCCTAGACTACTACAATGAGCAGTTCTTC.